Below, one T cell receptor (beta chain) is given with its context. Its antigen remains unknown. PCR was performed using 60 Vbeta and 13 Jbeta primers. TCRdb's table, derived via immunoSEQ multiplex PCR, lists solely in-frame clones and lacks some. The top ten clones hold 2.1% of a sample with 150,000 to 200,000 clones, 80% to 85% of them seen once. This specimen comes from a study of cytomegalovirus exposure and HLA in healthy donors. Study-wide context: Findings of an earlier analysis included some 120 million unique TCR beta sequences from 190 million or so T cells.

General study points: In a later analysis, at a false discovery rate of 0.05, roughly 17,000 TCR beta sequences matched HLA alleles.

The sequenced material came from PBMCs. The origin of this receptor is a woman aged 18-29 years in good health and CMV-seropositive.

CDR3 region: CASSEGGRVTDTQYF. The CDR3 DNA reads as TGTGCCAGCAGCGAGGGAGGTCGGGTCACAGATACGCAGTATTTT. The rearrangement links TRBV9 to TRBJ2-3, with D perhaps matching TRBD2 (6 bases). The germline gives CDR1 SGDLS, CDR2 YYNGEE. V dropped 3 bases and J dropped 2 bases, with 13 bases sitting between them. CDR3 size: 15 residues.